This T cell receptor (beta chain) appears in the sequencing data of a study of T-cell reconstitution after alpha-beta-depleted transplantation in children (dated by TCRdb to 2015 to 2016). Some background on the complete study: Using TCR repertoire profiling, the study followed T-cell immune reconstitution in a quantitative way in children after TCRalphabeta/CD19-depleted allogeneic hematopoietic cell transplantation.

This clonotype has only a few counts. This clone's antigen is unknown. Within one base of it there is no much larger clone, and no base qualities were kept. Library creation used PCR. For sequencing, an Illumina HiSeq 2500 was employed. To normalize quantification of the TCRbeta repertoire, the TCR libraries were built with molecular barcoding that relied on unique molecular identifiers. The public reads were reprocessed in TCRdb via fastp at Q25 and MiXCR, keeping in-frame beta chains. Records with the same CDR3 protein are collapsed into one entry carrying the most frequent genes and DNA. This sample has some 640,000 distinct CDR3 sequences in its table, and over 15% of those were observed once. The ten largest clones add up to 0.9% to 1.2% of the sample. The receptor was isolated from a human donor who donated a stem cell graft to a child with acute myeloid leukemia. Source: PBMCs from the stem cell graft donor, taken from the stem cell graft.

The nucleotide sequence is TGTGCCAGCAGTTACGGCCGGCAGCGGCCGGAGTCTAACTATGGCTACACCTTC. The encoded protein is CASSYGRQRPESNYGYTF. This chain is built from TRBV6-5 and TRBJ1-2; no confident D gene assignment can be made. Deletion took 2 bases off V and 0 bases off J, with a span of 19 bases between the germline ends. As encoded in the germline V gene, CDR1 is MNHEY while CDR2 is SVGAGI. The CDR3 sequence holds 18 residues, the cysteine and phenylalanine included. The retained sequence is limited to the CDR3, 54 bases, with the frame set at the first base.